This is a list of T cell receptor beta chains from one sample in a study of shared clonotypes between healthy human individuals. TCRdb's table, derived via immunoSEQ multiplex PCR, lists solely in-frame clones and lacks some. The repertoire holds 400,000 to 500,000 clones, with 76% as singletons. The source material was PBMCs. The receptors shown here come from a woman aged 40 to 50 in good health. Some clones in this sample may be carry-over from other donors' samples. Each CDR3 is given with its conserved first and last residue. A D gene is named only where the DNA matches it firmly.

J gene	D gene	V gene	CDR3 protein	CDR3 DNA
TRBJ2-2	TRBD2	TRBV6-6	CASSYSRGDTGELFF	TGTGCCAGCAGTTACTCCCGGGGGGACACCGGGGAGCTGTTTTTT
TRBJ2-1	TRBD2	TRBV19	CASNGLAGGPEQFF	TGTGCCAGTAACGGACTAGCGGGAGGGCCTGAGCAGTTCTTC
TRBJ2-1	TRBD2	TRBV2	CASSEVSTSGSYNEQFF	TGTGCCAGCAGTGAAGTTTCCACTAGCGGATCCTACAATGAGCAGTTCTTC
TRBJ2-5	NA	TRBV5-1	CASSYVQGQETQYF	TGCGCCAGCAGTTACGTCCAGGGACAAGAGACCCAGTACTTC
TRBJ2-7	TRBD1	TRBV4-3	CASSQATGPYEQYF	TGCGCCAGCAGCCAAGCGACAGGGCCATACGAGCAGTACTTC
TRBJ1-4	NA	TRBV30	CAWRDRGFGEKLFF	TGTGCCTGGAGGGACCGAGGGTTTGGTGAAAAACTGTTTTTT
TRBJ2-1	TRBD2	TRBV5-1	CASSFSAGVGEQFF	TGCGCCAGCAGCTTCTCTGCGGGAGTAGGCGAGCAGTTCTTC
TRBJ2-7	NA	TRBV18	CASSPASSGEQYF	TGTGCCAGCTCACCAGCGAGCTCGGGCGAGCAGTACTTC
TRBJ1-6	NA	TRBV27	CASSLNPGTGNSPLHF	TGTGCCAGCAGTTTAAACCCCGGGACCGGTAATTCACCCCTCCACTTT
TRBJ2-7	NA	TRBV10-1	CASSSAGSYEQYF	TGCGCCAGCAGCTCTGCAGGGTCCTACGAGCAGTACTTC
TRBJ2-7	TRBD2	TRBV5-1	CASSLVAGGTYEQYF	TGCGCCAGCAGCTTGGTAGCGGGAGGGACCTACGAGCAGTACTTC
TRBJ2-1	TRBD2	TRBV9	CASSVGGSGRGGEQFF	TGTGCCAGCAGCGTAGGGGGAAGCGGGAGGGGCGGTGAGCAGTTCTTC
TRBJ1-2	NA	TRBV30	CAWRGYGYTF	TGTGCCTGGAGAGGCTATGGCTACACCTTC
TRBJ1-5	NA	TRBV15	CATSRDRGVQYSNQPQHF	TGTGCCACCAGCAGAGATCGTGGAGTCCAATATAGCAATCAGCCCCAGCATTTT
TRBJ2-5	NA	TRBV11-2	CASSFSPPGETQYF	TGTGCCAGCAGCTTTAGTCCCCCGGGAGAGACCCAGTACTTC
TRBJ2-3	NA	TRBV2	CASSVGLQYF	TGTGCCAGCAGTGTCGGGCTACAATATTTT
TRBJ2-5	TRBD2	TRBV30	CAWSRLAGGETQYF	TGTGCCTGGAGTAGACTAGCGGGGGGAGAGACCCAGTACTTC
TRBJ2-3	NA	TRBV15	CATSSDGGADTQYF	TGTGCCACCAGCAGTGACGGTGGGGCAGATACGCAGTATTTT
TRBJ1-4	TRBD1	TRBV14	CASSHLGQGREKLFF	TGTGCCAGCAGCCATCTTGGACAGGGAAGAGAAAAACTGTTTTTT